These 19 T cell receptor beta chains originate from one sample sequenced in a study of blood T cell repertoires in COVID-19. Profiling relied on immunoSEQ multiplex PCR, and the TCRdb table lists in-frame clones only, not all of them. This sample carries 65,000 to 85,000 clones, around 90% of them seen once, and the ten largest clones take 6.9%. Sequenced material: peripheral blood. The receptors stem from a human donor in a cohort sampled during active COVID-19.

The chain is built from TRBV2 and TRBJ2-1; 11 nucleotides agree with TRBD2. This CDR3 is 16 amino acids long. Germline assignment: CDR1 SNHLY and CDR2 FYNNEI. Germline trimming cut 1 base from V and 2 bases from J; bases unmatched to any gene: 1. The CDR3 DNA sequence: TGTGCCAGCAGTGAAGGACTAGCGGGGCCCTACAATGAGCAGTTCTTC. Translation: CASSEGLAGPYNEQFF.

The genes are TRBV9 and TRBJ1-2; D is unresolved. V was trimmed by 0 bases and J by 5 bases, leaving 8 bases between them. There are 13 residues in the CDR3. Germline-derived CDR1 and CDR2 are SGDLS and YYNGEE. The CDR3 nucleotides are TGTGCCAGCAGCGTAGATCGGGGTTATGGCTACACCTTC. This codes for CASSVDRGYGYTF.

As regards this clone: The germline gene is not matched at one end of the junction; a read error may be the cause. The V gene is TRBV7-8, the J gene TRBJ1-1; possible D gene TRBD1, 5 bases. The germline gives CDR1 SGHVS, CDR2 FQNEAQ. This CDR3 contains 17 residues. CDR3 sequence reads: CASSPPPMIGVNSEAFF. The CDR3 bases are TGTGCCAGCAGCCCGCCCCCCATGATAGGGGTGAACTCTGAAGCTTTCTTT.

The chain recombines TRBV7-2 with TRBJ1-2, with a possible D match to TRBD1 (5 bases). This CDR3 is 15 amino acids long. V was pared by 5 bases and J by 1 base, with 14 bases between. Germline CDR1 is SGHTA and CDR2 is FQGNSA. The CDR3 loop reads CASSPTRGSNYGYTF. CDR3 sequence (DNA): TGTGCCAGCAGCCCCACGCGGGGGAGTAACTATGGCTACACCTTC. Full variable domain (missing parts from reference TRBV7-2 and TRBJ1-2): GAGVSQSPSNKVTEKGKDVELRCDPISGHTALYWYRQSLGQGLEFLIYFQGNSAPDKSGLPSDRFSAERTGGSVSTLTIQRTQQEDSAVYLCASSPTRGSNYGYTFGSGTRLTVV.

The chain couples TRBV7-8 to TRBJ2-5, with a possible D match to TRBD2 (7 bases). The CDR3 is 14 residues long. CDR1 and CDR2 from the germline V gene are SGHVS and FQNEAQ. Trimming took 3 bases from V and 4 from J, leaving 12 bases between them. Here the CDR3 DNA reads TGTGCCAGCAGCTTCGTAGGGGGGGGAGAGACCCAGTACTTC. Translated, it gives CASSFVGGGETQYF.

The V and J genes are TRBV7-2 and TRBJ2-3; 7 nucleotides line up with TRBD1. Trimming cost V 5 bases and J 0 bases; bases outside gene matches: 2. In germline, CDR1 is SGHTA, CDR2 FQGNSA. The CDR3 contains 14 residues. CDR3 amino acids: CASSQQGSTDTQYF. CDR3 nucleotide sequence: TGTGCCAGCAGCCAACAGGGGAGCACAGATACGCAGTATTTT.

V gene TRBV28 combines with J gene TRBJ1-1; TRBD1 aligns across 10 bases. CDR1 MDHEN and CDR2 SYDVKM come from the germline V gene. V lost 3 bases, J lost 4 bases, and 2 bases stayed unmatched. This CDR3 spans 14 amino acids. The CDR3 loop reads CASSLTGGGTEAFF. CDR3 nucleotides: TGTGCCAGCAGTTTGACAGGGGGCGGCACTGAAGCTTTCTTT.

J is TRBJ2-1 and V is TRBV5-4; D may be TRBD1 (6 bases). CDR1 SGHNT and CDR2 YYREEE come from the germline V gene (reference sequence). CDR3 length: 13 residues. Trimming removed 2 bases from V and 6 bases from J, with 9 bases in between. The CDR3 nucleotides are TGTGCCAGCAGCTTCGGACAGCTCAATGAGCAGTTCTTC. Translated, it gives CASSFGQLNEQFF.

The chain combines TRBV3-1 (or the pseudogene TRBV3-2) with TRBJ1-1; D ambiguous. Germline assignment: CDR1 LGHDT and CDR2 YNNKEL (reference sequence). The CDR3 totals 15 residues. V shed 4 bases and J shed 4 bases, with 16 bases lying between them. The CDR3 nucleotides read TGTGCCAGCAGCCTAGCGGGTCTGGGAGGCACTGAAGCTTTCTTT. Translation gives CASSLAGLGGTEAFF.

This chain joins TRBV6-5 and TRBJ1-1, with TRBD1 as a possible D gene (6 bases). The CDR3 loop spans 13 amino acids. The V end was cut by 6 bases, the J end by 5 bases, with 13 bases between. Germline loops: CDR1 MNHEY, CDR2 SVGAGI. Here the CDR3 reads CASRETGETEAFF. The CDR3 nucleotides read TGTGCCAGCAGAGAGACAGGTGAGACTGAAGCTTTCTTT.

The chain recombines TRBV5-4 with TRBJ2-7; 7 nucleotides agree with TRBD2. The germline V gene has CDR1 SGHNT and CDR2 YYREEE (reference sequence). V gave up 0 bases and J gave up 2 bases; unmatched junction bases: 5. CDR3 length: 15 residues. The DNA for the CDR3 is TGTGCCAGCAGCTTGGCAAGCGGGGAAACCTACGAGCAGTACTTC. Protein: CASSLASGETYEQYF.

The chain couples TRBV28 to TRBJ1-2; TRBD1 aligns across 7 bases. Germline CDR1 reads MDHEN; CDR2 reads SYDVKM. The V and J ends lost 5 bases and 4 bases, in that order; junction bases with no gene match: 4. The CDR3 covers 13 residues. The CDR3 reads CASSLDRVYGYTF. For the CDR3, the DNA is TGTGCCAGCAGTCTCGACAGGGTCTATGGCTACACCTTC.

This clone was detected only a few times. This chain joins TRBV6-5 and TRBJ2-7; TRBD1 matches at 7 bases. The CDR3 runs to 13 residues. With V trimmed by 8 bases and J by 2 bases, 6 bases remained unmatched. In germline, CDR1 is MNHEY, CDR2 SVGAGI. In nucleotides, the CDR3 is TGTGCCAGCGCCGACAGGGCCCCCTACGAGCAGTACTTC. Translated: CASADRAPYEQYF.

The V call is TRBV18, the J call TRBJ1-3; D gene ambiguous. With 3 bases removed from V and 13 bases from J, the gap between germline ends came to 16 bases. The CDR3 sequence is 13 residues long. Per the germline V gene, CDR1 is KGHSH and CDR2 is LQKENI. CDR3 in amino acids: CASSPLSTAGIYF. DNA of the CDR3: TGTGCCAGCTCACCTCTGAGTACAGCCGGAATATATTTT.

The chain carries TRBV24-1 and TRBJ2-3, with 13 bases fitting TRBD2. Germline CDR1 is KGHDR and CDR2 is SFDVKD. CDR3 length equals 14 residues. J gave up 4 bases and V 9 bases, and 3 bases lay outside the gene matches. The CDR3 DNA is TGTGCCACCCAGACTAGCGGGGGGTCAGATACGCAGTATTTT. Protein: CATQTSGGSDTQYF.

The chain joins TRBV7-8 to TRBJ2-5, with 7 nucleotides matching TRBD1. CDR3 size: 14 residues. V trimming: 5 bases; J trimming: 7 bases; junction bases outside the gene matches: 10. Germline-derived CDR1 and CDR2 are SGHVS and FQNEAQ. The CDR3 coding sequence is TGTGCCAGCAGCCGAACCGGGACAGTGGGGACCCAGTACTTC. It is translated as CASSRTGTVGTQYF.

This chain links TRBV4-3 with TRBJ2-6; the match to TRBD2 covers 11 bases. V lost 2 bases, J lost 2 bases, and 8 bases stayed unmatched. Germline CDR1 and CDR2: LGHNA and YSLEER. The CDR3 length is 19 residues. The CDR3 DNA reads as TGCGCCAGCAGCCAACCGGTAGCGGGGGGGCCTGCTGGGGCCAACGTCCTGACTTTC. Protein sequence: CASSQPVAGGPAGANVLTF.

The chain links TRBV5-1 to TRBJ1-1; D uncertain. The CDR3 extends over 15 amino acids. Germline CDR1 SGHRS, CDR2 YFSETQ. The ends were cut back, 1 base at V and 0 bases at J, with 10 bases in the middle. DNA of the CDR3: TGCGCCAGCAGCTTGTTCGGTGATATGAACACTGAAGCTTTCTTT. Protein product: CASSLFGDMNTEAFF.

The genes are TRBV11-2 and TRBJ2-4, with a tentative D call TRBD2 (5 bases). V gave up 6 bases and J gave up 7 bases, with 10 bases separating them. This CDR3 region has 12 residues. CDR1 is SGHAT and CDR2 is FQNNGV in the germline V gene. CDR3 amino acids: CASSGLGNIQYF. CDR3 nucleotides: TGTGCCAGCAGTGGACTCGGGAACATTCAGTACTTC.